Following are 27 T cell receptor beta chains from one sample sequenced in a study of cytomegalovirus exposure and HLA in healthy donors. Only in-frame clones appear in the TCRdb table, and some are missing; sequencing was by immunoSEQ multiplex PCR. The sample has tens of thousands of clones; roughly 89% are singletons. Sample: PBMCs. The receptors originated from a woman between 18 and 29 years old in good health and CMV-seropositive.

This clone appeared a single time. The chain couples TRBV29-1 to TRBJ1-4, with a possible D match to TRBD1 (5 bases). This CDR3 is built from 14 residues. CDR1 and CDR2 (germline): SQVTM, ANQGSEA. V was shortened by 0 bases and J by 7 bases, with 12 bases between the two germline ends. Written as DNA, the CDR3 is TGCAGCGTTGAAGATTTGGGGGGGACTGAAAAACTGTTTTTT. It codes for CSVEDLGGTEKLFF.

This rearrangement joins TRBV11-3 to TRBJ2-7; 9 bases match TRBD1. The CDR3 runs to 14 residues. The junction had 7 bases not matched to a gene; V was cut back by 7 bases and J by 3 bases. Germline CDR1 and CDR2: SGHNT and YENEEA. The CDR3 DNA reads TGTGCCAGCAAAGGGGGACAGGGACTCTACGAGCAGTACTTC. Translation: CASKGGQGLYEQYF. The whole variable domain, remainder taken from reference TRBV11-3 and TRBJ2-7, is EAGVVQSPRYKIIEKKQPVAFWCNPISGHNTLYWYLQNLGQGPELLIRYENEEAVDDSQLPKDRFSAERLKGVDSTLKIQPAELGDSAVYLCASKGGQGLYEQYFGPGTRLTVT.

This sequence joins TRBV2 and TRBJ2-4; 10 nucleotides line up with TRBD2. V was pared by 5 bases and J by 8 bases, with 30 bases of the junction left unmatched. Germline CDR1 is SNHLY and CDR2 is FYNNEI. This CDR3 region has 22 residues. CDR3 nucleotide sequence: TGTGCCAGCAGTTCCGAGCGGGAGGGTCTAAAACGACTGTGGGACCACGGAGACATTCAGTACTTC. Its protein is CASSSEREGLKRLWDHGDIQYF.

The rearrangement uses TRBV5-1 and TRBJ1-3, with a weak D call TRBD1 (5 bases). There are 15 residues in the CDR3. Per the germline V gene, CDR1 is SGHRS and CDR2 is YFSETQ. Trimming took 4 bases from V and 0 from J, leaving 11 bases between them. CDR3 loop: CASSPTANSGNTIYF. In DNA, the CDR3 is TGCGCCAGCAGCCCGACAGCTAACTCTGGAAACACCATATATTTT.

The chain has TRBV5-5 and TRBJ1-5, with D perhaps TRBD1 (5 bases). Germline assignment: CDR1 SGHKS and CDR2 YYEKEE (reference sequence). This CDR3 spans 16 amino acids. V was trimmed by 5 bases and J by 6 bases, leaving 21 bases between them. The CDR3 bases are TGTGCCAGCAGTTGGGGTATCGGGACGGGGGGTCAGCCCCAGCATTTT. As protein: CASSWGIGTGGQPQHF.

The V gene is TRBV21-1, the J gene TRBJ1-3; the tabulated D call, TRBD1, remains unverified against the DNA. TRBV21-1 is shown as a pseudogene. The CDR3 extends over 15 amino acids. CDR3 nucleotides: TGTGCCAGCACCGCAACAGGGGTGGCAGTAAACACCATATATTTT. Translation: CASTATGVAVNTIYF.

This rearrangement joins TRBV19 to TRBJ2-5, with 8 bases lining up with TRBD1. Germline lookup yields CDR1 LNHDA and CDR2 SQIVND (reference sequence). V gave up 4 bases and J gave up 5 bases; unmatched junction bases: 6. The length of the CDR3 is 14 residues. The CDR3 loop is CASSTGQGRETQYF. The CDR3 coding sequence is TGTGCCAGTAGTACAGGACAGGGTAGGGAGACCCAGTACTTC.

The CDR3 spells CASSLAGVDTQYF. CDR3 sequence (DNA): TGTGCCAGTAGCCTAGCGGGAGTAGATACGCAGTATTTT. The chain recombines TRBV19 with TRBJ2-3, with 10 bases fitting TRBD2. The CDR3 consists of 13 residues. Germline-derived CDR1 and CDR2 are LNHDA and SQIVND (reference sequence). With V trimmed by 6 bases and J by 5 bases, 2 bases remained unmatched.

V usage is TRBV2 and J usage is TRBJ2-7; TRBD2 matches at 12 bases. Trimming at V came to 2 bases and at J to 2 bases, leaving 10 bases not matched to a gene. The germline V gene has CDR1 SNHLY and CDR2 FYNNEI. The CDR3 contains 18 residues. In nucleotides, the CDR3 is TGTGCCAGCAGTGAAATGCCTAGCGGGAGGGCCGGCGCCTACGAGCAGTACTTC. This sequence encodes CASSEMPSGRAGAYEQYF.

The chain employs TRBV6-5 and TRBJ2-5; 8 nucleotides line up with TRBD2. Per the germline V gene, CDR1 is MNHEY and CDR2 is SVGAGI. Unmatched junction bases numbered 7, after V lost 2 bases and J lost 5 bases. The CDR3 is 15 residues long. The CDR3 DNA is TGTGCCAGCAGTTACAGCCAGCGGGGGTTTGAGACCCAGTACTTC. Translated, it gives CASSYSQRGFETQYF.

The J gene is TRBJ1-1, the V gene TRBV7-9, with 8 bases aligning to TRBD1. The V segment lost 5 bases and the J segment 1 base; nucleotides outside the gene matches: 3. The germline V gene has CDR1 SEHNR and CDR2 FQNEAQ (reference sequence). CDR3 length equals 14 residues. The CDR3 sequence: CASSADRANTEAFF. The CDR3, as DNA: TGTGCCAGCAGCGCGGACAGGGCGAACACTGAAGCTTTCTTT. Full variable domain (remainder filled in from reference TRBV7-9 and TRBJ1-1): DTGVSQNPRHKITKRGQNVTFRCDPISEHNRLYWYRQTLGQGPEFLTYFQNEAQLEKSRLLSDRFSAERPKGSFSTLEIQRTEQGDSAMYLCASSADRANTEAFFGQGTRLTVV.

The CDR3 spells CASSEKELAGQETQYF. The CDR3 DNA sequence: TGTGCCAGCAGTGAAAAGGAACTAGCGGGACAAGAGACCCAGTACTTC. This rearrangement joins TRBV2 to TRBJ2-5, with TRBD2 matching 10 bases. The CDR3 is 16 residues long. Trimming at V came to 2 bases and at J to 2 bases, leaving 5 bases not matched to a gene. Germline-derived CDR1 and CDR2 are SNHLY and FYNNEI. Drawing the rest from reference TRBV2 and TRBJ2-5, the complete variable domain is EPEVTQTPSHQVTQMGQEVILRCVPISNHLYFYWYRQILGQKVEFLVSFYNNEISEKSEIFDDQFSVERPDGSNFTLKIRSTKLEDSAMYFCASSEKELAGQETQYFGPGTRLLVL.

This sequence joins TRBV28 and TRBJ1-2, with 7 bases lining up with TRBD1. CDR1 is MDHEN, CDR2 SYDVKM, per germline. The CDR3 is 13 residues long. Losses at the gene ends were 6 bases for V and 2 bases for J; bases not matched to a gene: 3. CDR3 nucleotide sequence: TGTGCCAGCAGCCCGGGACAGAACTATGGCTACACCTTC. Residues: CASSPGQNYGYTF.

The gene calls are TRBV25-1 and TRBJ2-6; no firm D call. V dropped 7 bases and J dropped 0 bases, with 7 bases sitting between them. The CDR3 is 14 amino acids. Germline CDR1 and CDR2: MGHDK and SYGVNS. Here the CDR3 reads CASTMSSGANVLTF. The CDR3 nucleotides are TGTGCCAGCACGATGAGCTCTGGGGCCAACGTCCTGACTTTC. The whole variable domain, filled in from reference TRBV25-1 and TRBJ2-6, reads EADIYQTPRYLVIGTGKKITLECSQTMGHDKMYWYQQDPGMELHLIHYSYGVNSTEKGDLSSESTVSRIRTEHFPLTLESARPSHTSQYLCASTMSSGANVLTFGAGSRLTVL.

This clone was seen only a few times. The chain employs TRBV6-5 and TRBJ2-7; 9 bases map to TRBD1. V dropped 4 bases and J dropped 3; count of bases not matched to a gene: 4. CDR3 size: 14 residues. The germline gives CDR1 MNHEY, CDR2 SVGAGI. This CDR3 is CASSWDRELYEQYF. CDR3 DNA: TGTGCCAGCAGTTGGGACAGGGAGCTCTACGAGCAGTACTTC.

The chain has TRBV29-1 and TRBJ2-5, with a tentative D call TRBD1 (6 bases). The germline CDR1 and CDR2 sequences are SQVTM and ANQGSEA. Trimming cost V 4 bases and J 2 bases, with 14 bases left between them. The CDR3 has 14 amino acids. The CDR3 bases are TGCAGCGTTGTACACACCGACAGGCAAGAGACCCAGTACTTC. Amino acids: CSVVHTDRQETQYF. Supplemented by reference TRBV29-1 and TRBJ2-5, the full variable domain reads SAVISQKPSRDICQRGTSLTIQCQVDSQVTMMFWYRQQPGQSLTLIATANQGSEATYESGFVIDKFPISRPNLTFSTLTVSNMSPEDSSIYLCSVVHTDRQETQYFGPGTRLLVL.

This sequence joins TRBV7-2 and TRBJ2-5; 13 bases map to TRBD2. CDR1 is SGHTA, CDR2 FQGNSA, per germline. This CDR3 contains 16 residues. J gave up 0 bases and V 3 bases, and 1 base lay outside the gene matches. The CDR3 protein is CASSFGTSGNQETQYF. CDR3 DNA sequence: TGTGCCAGCAGCTTCGGGACTAGCGGGAACCAAGAGACCCAGTACTTC.

The CDR3 nucleotides read TGTGCCAGCAGTTACCACTACGAGCAGTACTTC. Residues: CASSYHYEQYF. The chain employs TRBV6-6 and TRBJ2-7; D call uncertain. CDR1 MNHNY and CDR2 SVGAGI come from the germline V gene (reference sequence). The ends were cut back, 2 bases at V and 3 bases at J, with 2 bases in the middle. The CDR3 runs 11 residues.

Here the CDR3 reads CASSRTGGGETQYF. DNA of the CDR3: TGTGCCAGCAGCCGCACAGGGGGCGGAGAGACCCAGTACTTC. This chain uses TRBV7-6 with TRBJ2-5; 9 bases are a match to TRBD1. V gave up 5 bases and J gave up 4 bases; unmatched junction bases: 5. CDR3 length equals 14 residues. Germline CDR1 and CDR2: SGHVS and FNYEAQ.

The gene calls are TRBV5-1 and TRBJ2-5; 7 bases line up with TRBD1. The CDR3 is 14 amino acids. CDR1 is SGHRS and CDR2 is YFSETQ in the germline V gene. The J segment lost 2 bases and the V segment lost 5 bases, leaving 6 bases of the junction unmatched. The CDR3 DNA reads as TGCGCCAGCAGTTCAGGGACAGTTCAAGAGACCCAGTACTTC. It translates to CASSSGTVQETQYF.

Only a few counts were recorded for this clone. CDR3 region: CASSIFAGTYEQYF. CDR3 DNA: TGTGCCAGTAGTATTTTTGCGGGGACCTACGAGCAGTACTTC. The chain recombines TRBV19 with TRBJ2-7; D is possibly TRBD2 (6 bases). The V gene's germline CDR1 is LNHDA and CDR2 SQIVND (reference sequence). The CDR3 has 14 amino acids. V gave up 3 bases and J gave up 2 bases, with 11 bases separating them.

The chain joins TRBV27 to TRBJ2-3; possible D gene TRBD1, 6 bases. This CDR3 region has 14 residues. Trimming stripped 6 bases from V and 5 bases from J, with 15 bases between. Germline V lookup: CDR1 MNHEY, CDR2 SMNVEV (reference sequence). The CDR3, as DNA: TGTGCCAGCAGCAGGGGCCTCGGAGGAGATACGCAGTATTTT. Amino acids: CASSRGLGGDTQYF.

This clone was seen a single time. V and J are TRBV10-2 and TRBJ2-1, with 12 bases aligning to TRBD2. Germline CDR1 and CDR2: WSHSY and SAAADI. The length of the CDR3 is 13 residues. Trimming took 2 bases from V and 15 from J; bases not matched to a gene: 5. The CDR3 loop reads CASSERLAGVPFF. In DNA, the CDR3 is TGCGCCAGCAGTGAGAGACTAGCGGGAGTGCCGTTCTTC.

The chain uses TRBV6-6 and TRBJ2-7; 9 bases match TRBD1. The CDR3 length is 15 residues. V shed 4 bases, J shed 6 bases, and the junction held 10 bases outside the gene matches. Per the germline V gene, CDR1 is MNHNY and CDR2 is SVGAGI (reference sequence). CDR3 bases: TGTGCCAGCAGTTTCCCCCCGGGACAGGGTGGCGAGCAGTACTTC. Amino acids: CASSFPPGQGGEQYF.

The V gene is TRBV11-2, the J gene TRBJ2-7, with D unresolved. V lost 3 bases, J lost 5 bases, and 8 bases lay in between. This CDR3 has 12 residues. Germline V lookup: CDR1 SGHAT, CDR2 FQNNGV. CDR3 loop: CASSLITDEQYF. The CDR3 DNA reads as TGTGCCAGCAGCTTGATTACAGACGAGCAGTACTTC.

The chain links TRBV6-6 to TRBJ2-6; a possible D gene is TRBD1 (6 bases). V lost 3 bases to trimming and J lost 4 bases, with 13 bases between them. Germline CDR1 reads MNHNY; CDR2 reads SVGAGI (reference sequence). The CDR3 has 16 residues. Written as DNA, the CDR3 is TGTGCCAGCAGTTATGCCAACAGGGCCGGGGCCAACGTCCTGACTTTC. Its translation: CASSYANRAGANVLTF.

This chain joins TRBV7-9 and TRBJ2-1, with D unclear. This CDR3 is built from 12 residues. Germline lookup yields CDR1 SEHNR and CDR2 FQNEAQ (reference sequence). V lost 0 bases and J lost 7, with 4 bases in between. In nucleotides, the CDR3 is TGTGCCAGCAGCTTAGCGGAGAATGAGCAGTTCTTC. Translated, it gives CASSLAENEQFF. Full variable domain (rest looked up from reference TRBV7-9 and TRBJ2-1): DTGVSQNPRHKITKRGQNVTFRCDPISEHNRLYWYRQTLGQGPEFLTYFQNEAQLEKSRLLSDRFSAERPKGSFSTLEIQRTEQGDSAMYLCASSLAENEQFFGPGTRLTVL.